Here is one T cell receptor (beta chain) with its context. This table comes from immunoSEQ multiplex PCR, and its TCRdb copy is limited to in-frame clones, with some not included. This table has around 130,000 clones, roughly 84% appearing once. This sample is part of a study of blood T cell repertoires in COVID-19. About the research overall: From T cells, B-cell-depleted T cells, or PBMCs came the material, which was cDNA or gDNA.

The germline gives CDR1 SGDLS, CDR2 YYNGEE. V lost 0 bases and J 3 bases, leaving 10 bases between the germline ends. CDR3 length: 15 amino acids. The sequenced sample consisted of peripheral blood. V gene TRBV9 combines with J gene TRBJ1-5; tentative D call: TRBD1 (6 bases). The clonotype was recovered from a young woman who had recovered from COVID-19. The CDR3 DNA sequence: TGTGCCAGCAGCGTAGGCCAGGGGAACAATCAGCCCCAGCATTTT. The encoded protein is CASSVGQGNNQPQHF.